This T cell receptor (beta chain) comes out of a study of T cell responses to AZD1222 COVID-19 vaccine. Whole-study findings and limits: Without day 14 samples, only post-peak T cell repertoires were studied. Clonal diversity was possibly underestimated, and white British individuals and females predominated among donors. The study found Spike-specific TCR breadth and depth rose after two AZD1222 doses.

This clone was found a few times. Its antigen is not identified. V was clipped by 0 bases and J by 5 bases, with 10 bases between them. The CDR3 loop spans 14 amino acids. The V gene's germline CDR1 is MNHEY and CDR2 SVGEGT. The assay was immunoSEQ multiplex PCR, and TCRdb's table has in-frame clones only and misses some. The sample includes roughly 110,000 clones, roughly 88% of them seen just once. V is TRBV6-2 or TRBV6-3 and J is TRBJ2-5, with unresolved D. This TCR derives from an adult who received the AZD1222 COVID-19 vaccine. The specimen was peripheral blood, collected 28 days after the second AZD1222 dose. This CDR3 reads CASSYSHNGETQYF. CDR3 sequence (DNA): TGTGCCAGCAGTTACTCACACAACGGGGAGACCCAGTACTTC.